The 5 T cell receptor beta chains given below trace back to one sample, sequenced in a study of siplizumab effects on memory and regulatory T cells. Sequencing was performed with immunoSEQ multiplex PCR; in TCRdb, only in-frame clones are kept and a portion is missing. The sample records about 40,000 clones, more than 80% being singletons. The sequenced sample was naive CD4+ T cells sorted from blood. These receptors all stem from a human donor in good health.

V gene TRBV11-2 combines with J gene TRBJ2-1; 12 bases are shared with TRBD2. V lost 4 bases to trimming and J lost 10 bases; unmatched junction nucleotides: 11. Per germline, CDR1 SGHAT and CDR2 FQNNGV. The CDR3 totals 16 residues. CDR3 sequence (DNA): TGTGCCAGCAGCTGGCCCGGACTAGCGGGGACAGGCGAGCAGTTCTTC. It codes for CASSWPGLAGTGEQFF.

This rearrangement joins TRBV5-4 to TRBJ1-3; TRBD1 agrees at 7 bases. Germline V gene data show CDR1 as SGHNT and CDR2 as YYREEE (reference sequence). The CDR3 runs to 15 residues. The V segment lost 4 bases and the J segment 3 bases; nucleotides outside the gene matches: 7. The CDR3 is CASSPNRGHGNTIYF. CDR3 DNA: TGTGCCAGCAGCCCGAATAGGGGGCATGGAAACACCATATATTTT.

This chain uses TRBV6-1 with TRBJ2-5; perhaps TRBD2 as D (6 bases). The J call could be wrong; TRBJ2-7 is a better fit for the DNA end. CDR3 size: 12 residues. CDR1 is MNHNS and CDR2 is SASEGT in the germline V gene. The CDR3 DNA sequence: TGTGCCAGCCGGACGGGAGAGTACGAGCAGTACTTC. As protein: CASRTGEYEQYF.

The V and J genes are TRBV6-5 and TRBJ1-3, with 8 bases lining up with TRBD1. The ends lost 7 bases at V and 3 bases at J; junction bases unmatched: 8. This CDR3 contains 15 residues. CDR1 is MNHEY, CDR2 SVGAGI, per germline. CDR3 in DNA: TGTGCCAGCAAAACAGGGGGAAAGGTTGGAAACACCATATATTTT. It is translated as CASKTGGKVGNTIYF.

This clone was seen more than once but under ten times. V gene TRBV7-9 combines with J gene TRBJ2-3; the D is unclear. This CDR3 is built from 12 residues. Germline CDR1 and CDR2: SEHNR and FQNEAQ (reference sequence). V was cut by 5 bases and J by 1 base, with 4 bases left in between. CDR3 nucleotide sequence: TGTGCCAGCAGCACTCGCACAGATACGCAGTATTTT. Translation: CASSTRTDTQYF.